The 21 T cell receptor beta chains given below trace back to one sample, sequenced in a study of CD8 T cells in ankylosing spondylitis. General study results and limits: Within ankylosing spondylitis blood, a TCR beta motif made up of eight highly homologous variants appeared to be characteristic.

For these TCRs, the target antigens are not known. TCRdb recomputed calls from the 5' RACE reads with MiXCR, one row per CDR3 protein. Of 700,000 or so distinct CDR3 sequences listed, 15% to 20% are singletons. The sequencing input was blood, either unsorted or a sorted T cell fraction (not recorded which). The receptor source for this set is a male donor with ankylosing spondylitis.

The rearrangement joins TRBV28 to TRBJ2-7; TRBD2 agrees at 8 bases. Germline V gene data show CDR1 as MDHEN and CDR2 as SYDVKM. The CDR3 runs 14 residues. V dropped 6 bases and J dropped 2; count of bases not matched to a gene: 6. The CDR3 reads CASSPGLGAYEQYF. The CDR3 coding sequence is TGTGCCAGCAGCCCGGGACTAGGGGCCTACGAGCAGTACTTC.

This clonotype was counted a few times. The chain joins TRBV10-1 to TRBJ2-4, with 14 bases matching TRBD2. The CDR3 has 14 residues. V lost 3 bases, J lost 15 bases, and 7 bases stayed unmatched. Germline CDR1 and CDR2: WNHNN and SYGVQD (reference sequence). The CDR3 here is CASSEGTSGGPRYF. The CDR3 DNA follows: TGCGCCAGCAGTGAAGGGACTAGCGGGGGCCCTCGGTACTTC.

This chain connects TRBV12-3 or TRBV12-4 to TRBJ2-5, with a tentative D call TRBD1 (5 bases). With 6 bases removed from V and 2 bases from J, the gap between germline ends came to 7 bases. This CDR3 region has 12 residues. CDR3 residues: CASRRQQETQYF. CDR3 nucleotide sequence: TGTGCCAGCAGACGACAGCAAGAGACCCAGTACTTC.

The gene calls are TRBV5-1 and TRBJ2-7; D might be TRBD1 (5 bases). V gave up 0 bases and J gave up 0 bases, with 10 bases separating them. The CDR3 consists of 15 residues. Germline V CDR1 and CDR2: SGHRS, YFSETQ. The CDR3 reads CASSLDDSPSYEQYF. CDR3 nucleotides: TGCGCCAGCAGCTTGGATGACAGCCCCTCCTACGAGCAGTACTTC.

This clonotype was counted between two and nine times. The chain recombines TRBV4-1 with TRBJ1-2; the match to TRBD1 covers 9 bases. Germline V CDR1 and CDR2: MGHRA, YSYEKL. This CDR3 contains 14 residues. Trimming cost V 4 bases and J 10 bases; bases outside gene matches: 10. The CDR3 spells CASSRGTGSSDYTF. CDR3 nucleotide sequence: TGCGCCAGCAGCCGAGGGACAGGGAGCAGTGACTACACCTTC.

This clonotype has just a few counts. The chain has TRBV5-1 and TRBJ1-1, with D possibly TRBD1 on 6 matching bases. Germline V gene lookup returns CDR1 SGHRS and CDR2 YFSETQ. The CDR3 contains 14 residues. The V and J ends lost 3 bases and 1 base respectively, with 10 bases between them. The CDR3 DNA reads TGCGCCAGCAGCTACCAACAGGGGAACACTGAAGCTTTCTTT. Amino acid sequence: CASSYQQGNTEAFF.

This clonotype turned up a few times. In nucleotides, the CDR3 is TGTGCCAGCAGCCCCCTCGGGGTAGCGGGGGTCACCGGGGAGCTGTTTTTT. Encoded protein: CASSPLGVAGVTGELFF. J is TRBJ2-2 and V is TRBV12-3 or TRBV12-4; 9 bases are shared with TRBD2. This CDR3 is 17 amino acids long. V shed 6 bases, J shed 4 bases, and the junction held 12 bases outside the gene matches.

V usage is TRBV12-3 or TRBV12-4 and J usage is TRBJ2-2; TRBD1 might be the D (6 bases). The CDR3 has 15 amino acids. V was pared by 6 bases and J by 7 bases, with 18 bases between. The CDR3 DNA reads as TGTGCCAGCAGCCCCAGGGGTCTCGATGGCGGGGAGCTGTTTTTT. Translated: CASSPRGLDGGELFF.

This clonotype was found a few times. This chain uses TRBV20-1 with TRBJ2-3; TRBD1 aligns across 9 bases. Per the germline V gene, CDR1 is DFQATT and CDR2 is SNEGSKA (reference sequence). The junction had 4 bases not matched to a gene; V was cut back by 4 bases and J by 2 bases. The length of the CDR3 is 14 residues. CDR3 in amino acids: CSAKQGAFTDTQYF. The DNA of the CDR3 is TGCAGTGCTAAACAGGGGGCTTTCACAGATACGCAGTATTTT.

The chain combines TRBV7-9 with TRBJ1-2; 8 positions match TRBD1. V shed 5 bases, J shed 6 bases, and the junction held 8 bases outside the gene matches. Germline V gives CDR1 SEHNR, CDR2 FQNEAQ (reference sequence). This CDR3 has 14 amino acids. CDR3 residues: CASSLSDRVDGYTF. The CDR3 DNA is TGTGCCAGCAGCCTTTCGGACAGGGTCGATGGCTACACCTTC. Complete variable domain (other parts from reference TRBV7-9 and TRBJ1-2): DTGVSQNPRHKITKRGQNVTFRCDPISEHNRLYWYRQTLGQGPEFLTYFQNEAQLEKSRLLSDRFSAERPKGSFSTLEIQRTEQGDSAMYLCASSLSDRVDGYTFGSGTRLTVV.

With respect to this clonotype: At one end the junction does not follow the germline gene, possibly because of a read error. This sequence joins TRBV12-3 or TRBV12-4 and TRBJ2-3, with 14 bases lining up with TRBD2. The CDR3 is 19 amino acids. The CDR3 loop reads CTSSLRLAGGRRNTDTQYF. In DNA, the CDR3 is TGTACCAGCAGTTTGAGACTAGCGGGGGGGAGGCGGAACACAGATACGCAGTATTTT.

The CDR3 DNA reads TGTGCCAGCAGCTACCTAGCGGCTGGTGGAGAGACCCAGTACTTC. Protein: CASSYLAAGGETQYF. V usage is TRBV5-6 and J usage is TRBJ2-5, with TRBD2 matching over 7 bases. Per germline, CDR1 SGHDT and CDR2 YYEEEE. V lost 3 bases and J lost 4; bases outside the gene matches: 9. There are 15 residues in the CDR3.

This clonotype was counted between two and nine times. The chain employs TRBV15 and TRBJ2-1; D gene unclear. Per germline, CDR1 LNHNV and CDR2 YYDKDF (reference sequence). V was cut by 2 bases and J by 9 bases, with 8 bases left in between. The CDR3 loop spans 12 amino acids. The DNA for the CDR3 is TGTGCCACCAGCAGAACCCCCAGTGAGCAGTTCTTC. This gives the protein CATSRTPSEQFF.

This clonotype was seen more than once but under ten times. The genes are TRBV7-8 and TRBJ1-4; D remains ambiguous. With 5 bases removed from V and 2 bases from J, the gap between germline ends came to 12 bases. The CDR3 has 15 amino acids. The germline CDR1 and CDR2 sequences are SGHVS and FQNEAQ. CDR3 amino acids: CASSLGGSTNEKLFF. The DNA of the CDR3 is TGTGCCAGCAGCCTCGGCGGTTCCACTAATGAAAAACTGTTTTTT.

V usage is TRBV29-1 and J usage is TRBJ2-1; D may be TRBD2 (6 bases). Trimming removed 2 bases at V and 5 bases at J, with 19 bases between. The CDR3 totals 16 residues. Germline-derived CDR1 and CDR2 are SQVTM and ANQGSEA. This CDR3 reads CSVESTSSSSHNEQFF. The CDR3 bases are TGCAGCGTTGAATCGACTAGTAGTTCTTCCCACAATGAGCAGTTCTTC.

The rearrangement links TRBV18 to TRBJ2-6, with unresolved D. The CDR3 covers 15 residues. Trimming pared 2 bases from V and 0 bases from J, leaving 5 bases between. Germline CDR1 KGHSH, CDR2 LQKENI. CDR3 coding DNA: TGTGCCAGCTCACCAGTCGTCTCTGGGGCCAACGTCCTGACTTTC. Protein product: CASSPVVSGANVLTF.

This clonotype was recorded many times. V gene TRBV29-1 combines with J gene TRBJ2-3; possibly TRBD1 for D (6 bases). Germline V gene sequence: CDR1 SQVTM, CDR2 ANQGSEA. CDR3 length: 15 residues. Trimming took off 4 bases at V and 4 bases at J, with 18 bases between the two ends. The CDR3 reads CSVAPRDRRPDTQYF. The CDR3 bases are TGCAGCGTTGCTCCCCGAGACAGGAGGCCAGATACGCAGTATTTT.

The chain carries TRBV10-3 and TRBJ2-3, with D hard to call. V was trimmed by 6 bases and J by 0 bases, leaving 7 bases between them. The CDR3 consists of 13 residues. In germline, CDR1 is ENHRY, CDR2 SYGVKD. The CDR3 loop reads CAIRSTSTDTQYF. DNA of the CDR3: TGTGCCATCAGGTCGACTAGCACAGATACGCAGTATTTT.

This clonotype was observed a few times. This sequence joins TRBV11-2 and TRBJ2-1; unclear D gene. Germline V gene data show CDR1 as SGHAT and CDR2 as FQNNGV. The V gene lost 0 bases and the J gene lost 14 bases, with 14 bases spanning the gap. The CDR3 totals 13 residues. The CDR3 reads CASSLDWGSGEFF. The CDR3 coding sequence is TGTGCCAGCAGCTTAGATTGGGGATCAGGTGAGTTCTTC.

The V gene is TRBV20-1, the J gene TRBJ2-1; either TRBD1 or TRBD2 may supply D (5 bases each). The CDR3 is 14 residues long. Germline CDR1 DFQATT, CDR2 SNEGSKA (reference sequence). The V end was cut by 3 bases, the J end by 0 bases, with 9 bases between. In DNA form, the CDR3 reads TGCAGTGCTAGGGGACCCAGCTCCTACAATGAGCAGTTCTTC. Translation gives CSARGPSSYNEQFF.

There are a few counts of this clonotype. The chain employs TRBV30 and TRBJ2-1, with TRBD2 identical over 9 bases. The CDR3 loop spans 16 amino acids. Germline CDR1 reads GTSNPN; CDR2 reads SVGIG (reference sequence). Trimming removed 0 bases from V and 4 bases from J; junction bases left unmatched: 7. The DNA of the CDR3 is TGTGCCTGGAGTGTACTCAGCCTAGCGGGGTACAATGAGCAGTTCTTC. It encodes CAWSVLSLAGYNEQFF.